Shown below are 25 T cell receptor beta chains from a single sample sequenced in a study of T cells in Graves' hyperthyroidism and ophthalmopathy. Using RNA transcripts as the source, TCR beta CDR3 regions were amplified. The primer set for the first-round RT-PCR of the TCR CDR3 was HTBI. Via MiXCR, TCRdb re-called the multiplex PCR reads, giving one row per CDR3 protein. Of under 350,000 distinct CDR3 sequences listed, about 20% are singletons. The material sequenced was blood. The receptor set was obtained from a woman in her forties or fifties with Graves' hyperthyroidism.

This clonotype was seen at least ten times. The rearrangement joins TRBV11-1 to TRBJ2-1; 10 bases are shared with TRBD2. J gave up 7 bases and V 4 bases, and 10 bases lay outside the gene matches. The CDR3 spans 16 residues. Germline lookup yields CDR1 SGHAT and CDR2 FQDESV (reference sequence). The CDR3: CASSSAPAGGLNEQFF. In DNA form, the CDR3 reads TGTGCCAGCAGCTCCGCTCCAGCGGGGGGGCTAAATGAGCAGTTCTTC.

This clonotype showed up just a few times. V gene TRBV29-1 combines with J gene TRBJ1-2; D not certain. Germline V gene sequence: CDR1 SQVTM, CDR2 ANQGSEA. V gave up 3 bases and J gave up 3 bases, with 11 bases separating them. The length of the CDR3 is 13 residues. The CDR3, as DNA: TGCAGCGTTGACAGCAGTACCGACTATGGCTACACCTTC. The encoded protein is CSVDSSTDYGYTF. Combining the CDR3 with reference TRBV29-1 and TRBJ1-2 gives the whole variable domain SAVISQKPSRDICQRGTSLTIQCQVDSQVTMMFWYRQQPGQSLTLIATANQGSEATYESGFVIDKFPISRPNLTFSTLTVSNMSPEDSSIYLCSVDSSTDYGYTFGSGTRLTVV.

The chain recombines TRBV6-1 with TRBJ2-1, with a possible D match to TRBD1 (6 bases). Trimming cost V 1 base and J 3 bases, with 13 bases left between them. This CDR3 has 16 residues. Germline V lookup: CDR1 MNHNS, CDR2 SASEGT. The CDR3 DNA sequence: TGTGCCAGCAGTGAAGGGGCAGGGGTGTACTACAATGAGCAGTTCTTC. It specifies CASSEGAGVYYNEQFF.

This clonotype showed up many times. The CDR3 coding sequence is TGTGCCAGCAGTTCTCTAGGCGAGCAGTACGTC. Residues: CASSSLGEQYV. This sequence joins TRBV28 and TRBJ2-7; D is ambiguous. This CDR3 has 11 amino acids. The V gene's germline CDR1 is MDHEN and CDR2 SYDVKM. V gave up 4 bases and J gave up 6 bases, with 7 bases separating them.

This clonotype was counted ten times or more. The genes are TRBV11-2 and TRBJ1-1; TRBD1 aligns across 7 bases. CDR1 and CDR2 from the germline V gene are SGHAT and FQNNGV. V was clipped by 5 bases and J by 3 bases; unmatched bases: 6. The CDR3 spans 14 residues. CDR3 nucleotide sequence: TGTGCCAGCAGCCCACAGGGGCCGGACACTGAAGCTTTCTTT. Residues: CASSPQGPDTEAFF.

The chain carries TRBV12-3 or TRBV12-4 and TRBJ2-2, with TRBD2 identical over 12 bases. This CDR3 contains 16 residues. J lost 5 bases, V lost 4 bases, and 5 bases had no gene match. CDR3 sequence: CASSSGLAGKTGELFF. The CDR3 DNA reads as TGTGCCAGCAGTTCCGGACTAGCGGGAAAGACCGGGGAGCTGTTTTTT.

The chain joins TRBV9 to TRBJ1-3; 9 bases are a match to TRBD1. CDR3 length: 17 amino acids. The V and J ends lost 4 bases and 4 bases, in that order; junction bases with no gene match: 12. Germline V gene lookup returns CDR1 SGDLS and CDR2 YYNGEE. CDR3 residues: CASSPGTGTRIGNTIYF. The CDR3 DNA reads as TGTGCCAGCAGCCCAGGGACAGGGACCCGTATCGGAAACACCATATATTTT.

This clonotype was detected once. The chain links TRBV5-1 to TRBJ1-2, with D perhaps matching TRBD1 (6 bases). The ends were cut back, 2 bases at V and 4 bases at J, with 12 bases in the middle. Germline V CDR1 and CDR2: SGHRS, YFSETQ. CDR3 length: 14 amino acids. Here the CDR3 reads CASSLQGRSYGYTF. The CDR3 region has the DNA TGCGCCAGCAGCTTACAGGGCCGGAGCTATGGCTACACCTTC.

This clonotype was detected many times. V and J are TRBV18 and TRBJ2-5, with a tentative D call TRBD1 (5 bases). Germline V gene lookup returns CDR1 KGHSH and CDR2 LQKENI. Trimming cost V 3 bases and J 1 base, with 6 bases left between them. The CDR3 runs 13 residues. Here the CDR3 DNA reads TGTGCCAGCTCACCGGACACCCAAGAGACCCAGTACTTC. This sequence encodes CASSPDTQETQYF. Complete variable domain (other parts from reference TRBV18 and TRBJ2-5): NAGVMQNPRHLVRRRGQEARLRCSPMKGHSHVYWYRQLPEEGLKFMVYLQKENIIDESGMPKERFSAEFPKEGPSILRIQQVVRGDSAAYFCASSPDTQETQYFGPGTRLLVL.

This clonotype was seen more than once but under ten times. The chain carries TRBV5-6 and TRBJ2-7; 8 bases align to TRBD1. CDR3 length equals 13 residues. Trimming at V came to 7 bases and at J to 6 bases, leaving 9 bases not matched to a gene. Germline V gene data show CDR1 as SGHDT and CDR2 as YYEEEE. CDR3 region: CASSRQGSREQYF. Written as DNA, the CDR3 is TGTGCCAGCTCCCGACAGGGGTCTCGCGAGCAGTACTTC. The complete variable domain, with remaining parts taken from reference TRBV5-6 and TRBJ2-7, reads DAGVTQSPTHLIKTRGQQVTLRCSPKSGHDTVSWYQQALGQGPQFIFQYYEEEERQRGNFPDRFSGHQFPNYSSELNVNALLLGDSALYLCASSRQGSREQYFGPGTRLTVT.

This clonotype appeared a few times. V gene TRBV20-1 combines with J gene TRBJ1-4; maybe TRBD1 (6 bases). Trimming took 6 bases from V and 0 from J, leaving 17 bases between them. This CDR3 has 16 residues. Germline V gene lookup returns CDR1 DFQATT and CDR2 SNEGSKA (reference sequence). This CDR3 is CSAARQAVATNEKLFF. The DNA for the CDR3 is TGCAGTGCCGCCCGACAGGCGGTAGCAACTAATGAAAAACTGTTTTTT.

This clonotype showed up many times. This chain connects TRBV7-2 to TRBJ1-1; no firm D call. Germline V gives CDR1 SGHTA, CDR2 FQGNSA. The length of the CDR3 is 13 residues. The V end lost 2 bases, the J end lost 0 bases, and 4 bases lay between the germline ends. This CDR3 is CASSLPVNTEAFF. Written as DNA, the CDR3 is TGTGCCAGCAGCTTACCAGTGAACACTGAAGCTTTCTTT. Full variable domain (remainder filled in from reference TRBV7-2 and TRBJ1-1): GAGVSQSPSNKVTEKGKDVELRCDPISGHTALYWYRQSLGQGLEFLIYFQGNSAPDKSGLPSDRFSAERTGGSVSTLTIQRTQQEDSAVYLCASSLPVNTEAFFGQGTRLTVV.

The rearrangement uses TRBV7-8 and TRBJ2-4; D gene unclear. Trimming left V 5 bases short and J 5 bases short, with 13 bases between. From germline, CDR1 is SGHVS and CDR2 FQNEAQ. The CDR3 covers 14 residues. CDR3 amino acids: CASSPVEYENIQYF. CDR3 coding DNA: TGTGCCAGCAGCCCCGTGGAATACGAAAACATTCAGTACTTC. The full variable domain, completed using reference TRBV7-8 and TRBJ2-4, is GAGVSQSPRYKVAKRGQDVALRCDPISGHVSLFWYQQALGQGPEFLTYFQNEAQLDKSGLPSDRFFAERPEGSVSTLKIQRTQQEDSAVYLCASSPVEYENIQYFGAGTRLSVL.

The sample holds many counts of this clonotype. V and J are TRBV27 and TRBJ2-6; D is perhaps TRBD1 (5 bases). Germline V lookup: CDR1 MNHEY, CDR2 SMNVEV (reference sequence). Trimming removed 4 bases at V and 2 bases at J, with 12 bases between. The CDR3 spans 16 residues. CDR3 nucleotides: TGTGCCAGCAGTTCCCAGGGCGAGGCTGGGGCCAACGTCCTGACTTTC. This encodes CASSSQGEAGANVLTF.

This clonotype was seen ten or more times. The chain couples TRBV29-1 to TRBJ1-2; tentatively, D is TRBD1 (6 bases). The CDR3 contains 14 residues. The germline CDR1 and CDR2 sequences are SQVTM and ANQGSEA. Trimming removed 5 bases at V and 6 bases at J, with 19 bases between. The DNA for the CDR3 is TGCAGCGTTCCCGCTGGACAGAGGGTTGATGGCTACACCTTC. It specifies CSVPAGQRVDGYTF.

This clonotype was counted at least ten times. CDR3 in DNA: TGCAGTGCTAGGGACCAGGACAGGACAACTAATGAAAAACTGTTTTTT. Its translation is CSARDQDRTTNEKLFF. The chain employs TRBV20-1 and TRBJ1-4, with 7 bases identical to TRBD1. Unmatched junction bases numbered 7, after V lost 3 bases and J lost 0 bases. The CDR3 consists of 16 residues. CDR1 and CDR2 (germline): DFQATT, SNEGSKA (reference sequence).

In this sample, this clonotype turned up many times. This sequence joins TRBV5-1 and TRBJ1-4, with TRBD1 matching 7 bases. V was clipped by 4 bases and J by 5 bases; unmatched bases: 5. Germline assignment: CDR1 SGHRS and CDR2 YFSETQ. The CDR3 has 14 amino acids. The CDR3 is CASSLGQENEKLFF. The CDR3 nucleotides are TGCGCCAGCAGCCTTGGACAGGAGAATGAAAAACTGTTTTTT.

Notes on this clonotype: It may be a read error: a sequence one base away is much more abundant. This sequence joins TRBV18 and TRBJ2-3; 9 positions match TRBD2. In germline, CDR1 is KGHSH, CDR2 LQKENI. This CDR3 spans 15 amino acids. CDR3 sequence reads: CAGSPPGTSSDTQYF. CDR3 DNA sequence: TGTGCCGGCTCACCACCCGGGACTAGCTCCGATACGCAGTATTTT.

J is TRBJ2-1 and V is TRBV2, with TRBD1 matching 9 bases. The CDR3 spans 12 residues. V dropped 3 bases and J dropped 13; count of bases not matched to a gene: 4. Germline CDR1 is SNHLY and CDR2 is FYNNEI. DNA of the CDR3: TGTGCCAGCAGTGAGGGACAGGGTTTTCAGTTCTTC. It specifies CASSEGQGFQFF. Combining the CDR3 with reference TRBV2 and TRBJ2-1 gives the whole variable domain EPEVTQTPSHQVTQMGQEVILRCVPISNHLYFYWYRQILGQKVEFLVSFYNNEISEKSEIFDDQFSVERPDGSNFTLKIRSTKLEDSAMYFCASSEGQGFQFFGPGTRLTVL.

This clonotype was detected a few times. The V gene is TRBV20-1, the J gene TRBJ2-7; D call uncertain. CDR1 and CDR2 from the germline V gene are DFQATT and SNEGSKA (reference sequence). CDR3 length: 9 amino acids. V lost 5 bases to trimming and J lost 3 bases, with 2 bases between them. The CDR3 DNA reads as TGCAGTGCTGACTACGAGCAGTACTTC. Amino acid sequence: CSADYEQYF.

V gene TRBV12-3 or TRBV12-4 combines with J gene TRBJ1-1, with D unresolved. This CDR3 region has 12 residues. Deletions cut 3 bases from V and 13 bases from J, with 15 bases between. CDR3 bases: TGTGCCAGCAGTTTGGTTAACACTGGAGTTTTCTTT. Amino acid sequence: CASSLVNTGVFF.

This clonotype was counted ten times or more. CDR3 sequence: CSAAGQPSTDTQYF. In DNA, the CDR3 is TGCAGTGCTGCGGGACAGCCTAGCACAGATACGCAGTATTTT. The chain is built from TRBV20-1 and TRBJ2-3; TRBD1 might be the D (7 bases). V gave up 5 bases and J gave up 0 bases, with 12 bases separating them. CDR3 size: 14 residues. Per the germline V gene, CDR1 is DFQATT and CDR2 is SNEGSKA (reference sequence).

This clonotype has a count of ten or more. The V and J genes are TRBV11-2 and TRBJ2-3, with D unresolved. The CDR3 contains 12 residues. The germline V gene has CDR1 SGHAT and CDR2 FQNNGV. The germline V and J ends were trimmed by 5 bases and 5 bases, with 8 bases remaining between them. The CDR3 region is CASSPIRDTQYF. The CDR3 DNA reads TGTGCCAGCAGCCCTATTCGAGATACGCAGTATTTT.

The gene calls are TRBV6-1 and TRBJ1-5; 7 bases are a match to TRBD1. The germline CDR1 and CDR2 sequences are MNHNS and SASEGT. V shed 5 bases and J 5 bases; nucleotides not matched to a gene: 9. The CDR3 length is 15 residues. DNA for the CDR3: TGTGCCAGCAGTTATGACAGGGCAGCAGATCAGCCCCAGCATTTT. Translating it yields CASSYDRAADQPQHF.

The V and J genes are TRBV30 and TRBJ1-4, with D tentatively TRBD1 (5 bases). The germline V gene encodes CDR1 GTSNPN and CDR2 SVGIG (reference sequence). The CDR3 runs to 14 residues. The ends were cut back, 7 bases at V and 6 bases at J, with 18 bases in the middle. In DNA, the CDR3 is TGTGCCTTCACCCCTAGGGGCAAAGATGAAAAACTGTTTTTT. It encodes CAFTPRGKDEKLFF.